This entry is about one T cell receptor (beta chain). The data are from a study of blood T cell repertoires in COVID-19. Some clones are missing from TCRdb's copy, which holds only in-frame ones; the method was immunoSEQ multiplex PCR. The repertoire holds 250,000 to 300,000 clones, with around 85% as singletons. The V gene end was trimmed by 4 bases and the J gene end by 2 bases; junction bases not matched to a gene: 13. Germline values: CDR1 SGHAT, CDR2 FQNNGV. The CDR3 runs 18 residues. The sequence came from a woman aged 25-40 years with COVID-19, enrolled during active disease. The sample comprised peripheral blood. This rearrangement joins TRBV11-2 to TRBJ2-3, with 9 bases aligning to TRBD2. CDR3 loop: CASSSVLGLAGNTDTQYF. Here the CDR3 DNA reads TGTGCCAGCAGCTCCGTTTTGGGGCTAGCGGGGAACACAGATACGCAGTATTTT.